These 18 T cell receptor beta chains originate from one sample sequenced in a study of cytomegalovirus exposure and HLA in healthy donors. Data came from immunoSEQ multiplex PCR; TCRdb stores just in-frame clones and leaves some out. The table records some 45,000 clones, roughly 92% of them present only once. Sample: PBMCs. These receptors came from a man between 18 and 29 years old in good health and CMV-seronegative.

The chain employs TRBV7-2 and TRBJ2-1, with TRBD2 matching 12 bases. Germline lookup yields CDR1 SGHTA and CDR2 FQGNSA. The CDR3 sequence is 17 residues long. The junction had 6 bases not matched to a gene; V was cut back by 1 base and J by 5 bases. The CDR3 nucleotides are TGTGCCAGCAGCTTAGGAGGACTAGCGGGGCTCAACAATGAGCAGTTCTTC. Its translation is CASSLGGLAGLNNEQFF.

The CDR3 coding sequence is TGTGCCAGCAGCCAAGATGGGTCTAGTGGTAATGAGCAGTTCTTC. Translated, it gives CASSQDGSSGNEQFF. The chain couples TRBV4-2 to TRBJ2-1; D is uncertain. V lost 0 bases and J 7 bases, leaving 13 bases between the germline ends. The CDR3 is 15 amino acids. Germline CDR1 is LGHNA and CDR2 is YNFKEQ.

The V and J genes are TRBV2 and TRBJ1-2; D remains unclear. The CDR3 has 14 amino acids. The V and J ends lost 6 bases and 2 bases respectively, with 13 bases between them. Germline lookup yields CDR1 SNHLY and CDR2 FYNNEI. The CDR3 spells CASSQEGQNYGYTF. The CDR3 coding sequence is TGTGCCAGCAGCCAAGAGGGTCAGAACTATGGCTACACCTTC. Complete variable domain (other parts from reference TRBV2 and TRBJ1-2): EPEVTQTPSHQVTQMGQEVILRCVPISNHLYFYWYRQILGQKVEFLVSFYNNEISEKSEIFDDQFSVERPDGSNFTLKIRSTKLEDSAMYFCASSQEGQNYGYTFGSGTRLTVV.

This chain links TRBV7-4 with TRBJ2-1, with TRBD1 as a possible D gene (6 bases). Germline values: CDR1 SGHVT, CDR2 SQSDAQ. V lost 7 bases and J 8 bases, leaving 18 bases between the germline ends. This CDR3 comprises 14 residues. The DNA for the CDR3 is TGTGCCAGCAACTCACACAGGGTACACGATGAGCAGTTCTTC. Encoded protein: CASNSHRVHDEQFF. The variable domain in full, with the rest retrieved from reference TRBV7-4 and TRBJ2-1, is GAGVSQSPRYKVAKRGRDVALRCDSISGHVTLYWYRQTLGQGSEVLTYSQSDAQRDKSGRPSGRFSAERPERSVSTLKIQRTEQGDSAVYLCASNSHRVHDEQFFGPGTRLTVL.

CDR3 sequence: CATSRDGLAGVSDTQYF. CDR3 in DNA: TGTGCCACCAGCAGAGATGGGCTAGCGGGGGTATCGGATACGCAGTATTTT. The rearrangement uses TRBV15 and TRBJ2-3; 10 bases map to TRBD2. This CDR3 region has 17 residues. The V gene end was trimmed by 0 bases and the J gene end by 6 bases; junction bases not matched to a gene: 9. The germline V gene encodes CDR1 LNHNV and CDR2 YYDKDF (reference sequence).

In its sample, this clone was seen a few times. The chain joins TRBV14 to TRBJ1-3; no firm D call. Germline CDR1 and CDR2: SGHDN and FVKESK. The CDR3 has 12 residues. Trimming left V 5 bases short and J 5 bases short, with 7 bases between. The CDR3 loop reads CASSANRNTIYF. The CDR3 DNA is TGTGCCAGCAGCGCTAATAGAAACACCATATATTTT.

The rearrangement joins TRBV9 to TRBJ2-1; 9 bases agree with TRBD2. The CDR3 loop spans 16 amino acids. Germline lookup yields CDR1 SGDLS and CDR2 YYNGEE. Trimming removed 0 bases from V and 5 bases from J; junction bases left unmatched: 6. The CDR3 reads CASSVALLAGDNEQFF. In DNA, the CDR3 is TGTGCCAGCAGCGTAGCGCTATTAGCGGGAGACAATGAGCAGTTCTTC.

V usage is TRBV9 and J usage is TRBJ2-5; TRBD1 agrees at 7 bases. The junction had 3 bases not matched to a gene; V was cut back by 2 bases and J by 5 bases. Germline V gene lookup returns CDR1 SGDLS and CDR2 YYNGEE. This CDR3 comprises 13 residues. The CDR3 DNA reads TGTGCCAGCAGCGTTGGACAGGCGGAGACCCAGTACTTC. Residues: CASSVGQAETQYF.

This rearrangement joins TRBV7-3 to TRBJ2-2; D gene unclear. V lost 2 bases and J lost 6, with 10 bases in between. There are 14 residues in the CDR3. Germline lookup yields CDR1 SGHTA and CDR2 FQGTGA. The CDR3 region is CASSLFYSSGELFF. In DNA form, the CDR3 reads TGTGCCAGCAGCTTATTTTATTCGTCCGGGGAGCTGTTTTTT.

The chain recombines TRBV5-1 with TRBJ1-5; weak D call: TRBD1 (5 bases). V lost 3 bases and J lost 6, with 13 bases in between. CDR3 size: 14 residues. Germline V gene sequence: CDR1 SGHRS, CDR2 YFSETQ. The CDR3 sequence is CASSSDVGGQPQHF. DNA for the CDR3: TGCGCCAGCAGCTCGGACGTCGGGGGTCAGCCCCAGCATTTT.

The V call is TRBV2, the J call TRBJ2-7; 7 bases agree with TRBD2. The CDR3 has 14 residues. Germline V CDR1 and CDR2: SNHLY, FYNNEI. V dropped 3 bases and J dropped 2; count of bases not matched to a gene: 4. This CDR3 is CASSDGGNTYEQYF. For the CDR3, the DNA is TGTGCCAGCAGTGACGGGGGGAACACCTACGAGCAGTACTTC.

This chain joins TRBV28 and TRBJ2-3, with 8 bases aligning to TRBD2. The V gene end was trimmed by 2 bases and the J gene end by 2 bases; junction bases not matched to a gene: 3. This CDR3 comprises 15 residues. Germline V gene sequence: CDR1 MDHEN, CDR2 SYDVKM. In DNA, the CDR3 is TGTGCCAGCAGTTTACGGGGGGGAGACACAGATACGCAGTATTTT. Encoded protein: CASSLRGGDTDTQYF.

J is TRBJ2-6 and V is TRBV2, with TRBD1 matching over 9 bases. In germline, CDR1 is SNHLY, CDR2 FYNNEI. The CDR3 sequence is 16 residues long. Trimming removed 2 bases from V and 2 bases from J; junction bases left unmatched: 1. CDR3 sequence (DNA): TGTGCCAGCAGTGAAACAGGGGGCGCTGGGGCCAACGTCCTGACTTTC. It yields the protein CASSETGGAGANVLTF.

The chain employs TRBV15 and TRBJ2-3; perhaps TRBD2 as D (8 bases). This CDR3 region has 18 residues. CDR1 is LNHNV, CDR2 YYDKDF, per germline (reference sequence). Between the trimmed V and J ends, which lost 0 bases and 5 bases, there was a span of 21 bases. CDR3 DNA: TGTGCCACCAGCAGAGAGAGCGGAAGGGGGCGGGAGGTAGATACGCAGTATTTT. It yields the protein CATSRESGRGREVDTQYF.

V and J are TRBV5-1 and TRBJ1-6, with D perhaps matching TRBD1 (6 bases). The germline CDR1 and CDR2 sequences are SGHRS and YFSETQ. This CDR3 has 15 amino acids. V was cut by 3 bases and J by 16 bases, with 23 bases left in between. CDR3 DNA: TGCGCCAGCAGCTCAAGAGGTACAGGGATACAAGCACTCCACTTT. Encoded protein: CASSSRGTGIQALHF.

This chain joins TRBV7-9 and TRBJ2-7, with 10 bases that match TRBD2. CDR1 and CDR2 from the germline V gene are SEHNR and FQNEAQ (reference sequence). The CDR3 sequence is 13 residues long. The V and J ends lost 5 bases and 3 bases, in that order; junction bases with no gene match: 1. The CDR3 region has the DNA TGTGCCAGCAGCCCTAGCGGGGGCTACGAGCAGTACTTC. This gives the protein CASSPSGGYEQYF.

The rearrangement joins TRBV27 to TRBJ2-1; perhaps TRBD2 as D (6 bases). This CDR3 spans 15 amino acids. Trimming left V 6 bases short and J 1 base short, with 13 bases between. The germline gives CDR1 MNHEY, CDR2 SMNVEV (reference sequence). The CDR3 nucleotides are TGTGCCAGCAGCGGGACTTCCCCTTCCTACAATGAGCAGTTCTTC. Translated: CASSGTSPSYNEQFF.

V and J are TRBV4-3 and TRBJ2-2; 8 bases line up with TRBD2. Germline V gene lookup returns CDR1 LGHNA and CDR2 YSLEER. V dropped 2 bases and J dropped 6; count of bases not matched to a gene: 8. The CDR3 loop spans 16 amino acids. The CDR3 protein is CASSQFYRGGSGELFF. In DNA, the CDR3 is TGCGCCAGCAGCCAATTTTACCGGGGGGGCTCCGGGGAGCTGTTTTTT.